This T cell receptor (beta chain) was profiled in a study of cytomegalovirus exposure and HLA in healthy donors. Study-wide findings and caveats: Sequencing artifact likely explains a cluster of highly shared sequence variants. With later analysis, a missense DCLRE1C variant became linked to TCR beta V- and J-gene trimming. Reports indicate that TCR beta sequences accurately predicted the HLA-A and HLA-B alleles of most subjects. No immune exposure information besides CMV serostatus was available.

The study ran its PCR with 60 Vbeta and 13 Jbeta primers. The repertoire was sequenced with immunoSEQ multiplex PCR; TCRdb's copy has only in-frame clones and lacks some. The sample holds some 220,000 clones; about 85% are singletons and the top ten take about 0.25%. On this clone: Its specificity is unknown.

The germline CDR1 and CDR2 sequences are SGHNT and YYREEE (reference sequence). V was clipped by 0 bases and J by 9 bases; unmatched bases: 5. This CDR3 spans 14 amino acids. V and J are TRBV5-4 and TRBJ2-7, with 11 bases identical to TRBD2. The receptor's source is a girl aged 2 to 10 in good health and CMV-seronegative. The material sequenced was PBMCs. Here the CDR3 reads CASSLELAGGGQYF. Written as DNA, the CDR3 is TGTGCCAGCAGCTTGGAGCTAGCGGGAGGAGGGCAGTACTTC.